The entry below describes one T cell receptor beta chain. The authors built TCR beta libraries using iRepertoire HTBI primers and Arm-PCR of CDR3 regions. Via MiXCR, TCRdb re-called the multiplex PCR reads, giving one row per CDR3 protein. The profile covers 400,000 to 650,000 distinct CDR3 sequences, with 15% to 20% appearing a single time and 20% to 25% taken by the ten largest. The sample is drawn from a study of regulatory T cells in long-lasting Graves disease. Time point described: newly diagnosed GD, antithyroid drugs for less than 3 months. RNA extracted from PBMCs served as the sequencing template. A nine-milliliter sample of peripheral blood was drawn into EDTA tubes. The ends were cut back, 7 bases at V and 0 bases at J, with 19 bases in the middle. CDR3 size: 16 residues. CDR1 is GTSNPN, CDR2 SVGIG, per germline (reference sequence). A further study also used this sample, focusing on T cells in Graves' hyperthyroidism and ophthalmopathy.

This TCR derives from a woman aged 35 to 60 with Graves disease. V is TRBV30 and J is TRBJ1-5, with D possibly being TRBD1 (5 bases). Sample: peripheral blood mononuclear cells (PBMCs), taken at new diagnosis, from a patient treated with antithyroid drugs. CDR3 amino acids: CASYLPGPLSNQPQHF. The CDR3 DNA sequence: TGTGCCTCGTATCTGCCAGGGCCCCTTAGCAATCAGCCCCAGCATTTT.